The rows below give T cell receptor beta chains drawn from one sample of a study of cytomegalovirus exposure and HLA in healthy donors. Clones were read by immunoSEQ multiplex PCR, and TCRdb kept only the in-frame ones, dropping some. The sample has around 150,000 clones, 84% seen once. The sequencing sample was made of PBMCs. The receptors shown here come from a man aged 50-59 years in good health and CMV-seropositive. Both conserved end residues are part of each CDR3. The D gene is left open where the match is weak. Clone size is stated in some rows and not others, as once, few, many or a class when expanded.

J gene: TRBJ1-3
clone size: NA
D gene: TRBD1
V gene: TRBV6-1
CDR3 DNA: TGTGCCAGCAGTGAACTGGGACAGGGGTTCTCTGGAAACACCATATATTTT
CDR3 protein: CASSELGQGFSGNTIYF

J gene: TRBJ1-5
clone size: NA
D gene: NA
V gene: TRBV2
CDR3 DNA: TGTGCCAGCAGTTCTGACAGCCATCCCAATCAGCCCCAGCATTTT
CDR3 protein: CASSSDSHPNQPQHF

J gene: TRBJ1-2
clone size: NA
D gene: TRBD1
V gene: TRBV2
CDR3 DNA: TGTGCCAGCAGCGCCGGACAGGTGGGCTATGGCTACACCTTC
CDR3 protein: CASSAGQVGYGYTF

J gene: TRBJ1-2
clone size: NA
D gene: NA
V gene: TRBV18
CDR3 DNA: TGTGCCAGCTCACCACAATGGGGGGATGGCTACACCTTC
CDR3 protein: CASSPQWGDGYTF

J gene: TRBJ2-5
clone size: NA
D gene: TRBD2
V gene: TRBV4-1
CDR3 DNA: TGCGCCAGCAGCCAAGGCCTAGCGGTCCAAGAGACCCAGTACTTC
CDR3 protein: CASSQGLAVQETQYF

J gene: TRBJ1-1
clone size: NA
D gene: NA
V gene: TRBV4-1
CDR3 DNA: TGCGCCAGCAGCCAAGACACCAGGAGGACTGAAGCTTTCTTT
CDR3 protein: CASSQDTRRTEAFF

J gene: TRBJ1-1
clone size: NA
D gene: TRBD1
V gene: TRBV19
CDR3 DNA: TGTGCCAGTAGTCCTGGGACAGGGGGAATACTGAATGAAGCTTTCTTT
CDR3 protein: CASSPGTGGILNEAFF

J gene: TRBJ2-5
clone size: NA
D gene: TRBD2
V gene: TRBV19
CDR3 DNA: TGTGCCAGTAATACCCCGGGACTAGCGGAAGAGACCCAGTACTTC
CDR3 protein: CASNTPGLAEETQYF

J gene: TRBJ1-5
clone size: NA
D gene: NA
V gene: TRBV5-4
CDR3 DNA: TGTGCCAGCAGCTTTGAGGGAGGGGCGTTTGGCAATCAGCCCCAGCATTTT
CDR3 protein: CASSFEGGAFGNQPQHF

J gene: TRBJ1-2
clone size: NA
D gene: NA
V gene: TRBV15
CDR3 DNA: TGTGCCACCAGCAGAGATCCGGGATACTATGGCTACACCTTC
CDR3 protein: CATSRDPGYYGYTF

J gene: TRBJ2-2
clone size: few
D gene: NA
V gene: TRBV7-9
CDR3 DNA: TGTGCCAGCAGCTTAGACACGAACACCGGGGAGCTGTTTTTT
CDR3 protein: CASSLDTNTGELFF

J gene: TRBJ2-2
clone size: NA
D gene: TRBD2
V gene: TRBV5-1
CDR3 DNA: TGCGCCAGCAGCTGGGTAGCGGGGGCCGGGAACACCGGGGAGCTGTTTTTT
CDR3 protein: CASSWVAGAGNTGELFF

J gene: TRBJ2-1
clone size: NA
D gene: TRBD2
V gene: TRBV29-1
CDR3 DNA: TGCAGCGTTGGCGGGACTAACAATGAGCAGTTCTTC
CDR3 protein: CSVGGTNNEQFF

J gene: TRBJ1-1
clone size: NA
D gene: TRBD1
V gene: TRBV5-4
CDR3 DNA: TGTGCCAGCAGCTCCGGACAGGGTCGAACTGAAGCTTTCTTT
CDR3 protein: CASSSGQGRTEAFF

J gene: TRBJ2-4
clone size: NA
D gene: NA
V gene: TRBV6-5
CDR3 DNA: TGTGCCAGCAGTACCCGGTCTCAAAACATTCAGTACTTC
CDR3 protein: CASSTRSQNIQYF

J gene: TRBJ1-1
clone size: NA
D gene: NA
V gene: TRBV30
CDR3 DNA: TGTGCCTGGAGCCTACAGGTGAACACTGAAGCTTTCTTT
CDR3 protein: CAWSLQVNTEAFF

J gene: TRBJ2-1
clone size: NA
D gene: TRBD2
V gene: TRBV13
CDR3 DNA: TGTGCCAGCAGCCTACCGGGACTAGCTATGAATGAGCAGTTCTTC
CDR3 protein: CASSLPGLAMNEQFF

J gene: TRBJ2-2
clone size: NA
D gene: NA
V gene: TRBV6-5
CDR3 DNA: TGTGCCAGCAGTTGGGGAGGGAACACCGGGGAGCTGTTTTTT
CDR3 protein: CASSWGGNTGELFF

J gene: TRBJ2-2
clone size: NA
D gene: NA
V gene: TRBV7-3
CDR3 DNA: TGTGCCAGCAATGAGGGGGGGCCGCTGTTTTTT
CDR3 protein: CASNEGGPLFF

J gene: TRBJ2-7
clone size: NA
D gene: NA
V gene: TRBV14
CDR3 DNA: TGTGCCAGCAGCCTTCAGTCCTCCTACGAGCAGTACTTC
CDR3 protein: CASSLQSSYEQYF

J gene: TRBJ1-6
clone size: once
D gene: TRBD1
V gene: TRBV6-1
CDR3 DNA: TGTGCCAGCAGTGAAGCCCGACAGGGTAATTCACCCCTCCACTTT
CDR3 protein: CASSEARQGNSPLHF

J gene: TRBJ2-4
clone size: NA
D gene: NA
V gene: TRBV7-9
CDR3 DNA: TGTGCCAGCAGCAAGGACAGTCTCAGTGTTGTTCAGTACTTC
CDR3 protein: CASSKDSLSVVQYF

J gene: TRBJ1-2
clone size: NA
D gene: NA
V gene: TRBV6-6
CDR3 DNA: TGTGCCAGCAGTTACGTCCCAGGGTCGAACTATGGCTACACCTTC
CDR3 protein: CASSYVPGSNYGYTF

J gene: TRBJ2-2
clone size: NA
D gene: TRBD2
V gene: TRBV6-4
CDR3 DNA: TGTGCCAGCAGTGCATCTACTAGCGGGGGGGAGCTGTTTTTT
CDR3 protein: CASSASTSGGELFF

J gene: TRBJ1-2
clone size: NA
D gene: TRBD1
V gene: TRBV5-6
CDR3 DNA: TGTGCCAGCAGCTTGGTGGGACAGGGGGTTTATGGCTACACCTTC
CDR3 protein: CASSLVGQGVYGYTF

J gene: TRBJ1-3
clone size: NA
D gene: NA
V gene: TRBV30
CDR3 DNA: TGTGCCTGGAGTAGGGCAGGGGATGGAAACACCATATATTTT
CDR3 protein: CAWSRAGDGNTIYF

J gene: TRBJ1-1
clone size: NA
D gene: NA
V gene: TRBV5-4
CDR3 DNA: TGTGCCAGCAGCCAGCAGGAAAGTGTTGAAGCTTTCTTT
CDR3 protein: CASSQQESVEAFF

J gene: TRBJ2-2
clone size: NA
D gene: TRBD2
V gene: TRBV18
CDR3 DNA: TGTGCCAGCTCACCTAGGACTAGCGGGGGAAAGAACACCGGGGAGCTGTTTTTT
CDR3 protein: CASSPRTSGGKNTGELFF

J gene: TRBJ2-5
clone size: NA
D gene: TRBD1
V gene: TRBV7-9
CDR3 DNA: TGTGCCAGCAGCTTGGACAGGGAGTACGAGACCCAGTACTTC
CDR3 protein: CASSLDREYETQYF

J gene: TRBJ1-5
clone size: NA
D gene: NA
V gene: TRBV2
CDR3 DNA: TGTGCCAGCAGACAGGGTTTACTTTATAGCAATCAGCCCCAGCATTTT
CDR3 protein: CASRQGLLYSNQPQHF

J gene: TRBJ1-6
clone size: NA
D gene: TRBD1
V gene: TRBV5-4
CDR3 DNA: TGTGCCAGCAGCTTGGCAGGGGGGCCCGGTTCACCCCTCCACTTT
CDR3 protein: CASSLAGGPGSPLHF

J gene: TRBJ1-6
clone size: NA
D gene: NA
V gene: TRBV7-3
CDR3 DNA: TGTGCCAGCAGCGCTGGGGCTAATTCACCCCTCCACTTT
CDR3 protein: CASSAGANSPLHF

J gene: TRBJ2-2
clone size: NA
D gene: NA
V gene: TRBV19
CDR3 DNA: TGTGCCAGTAGTATGGGCCCCGTAGACCTAAAGGACACCGGGGAGCTGTTTTTT
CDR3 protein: CASSMGPVDLKDTGELFF

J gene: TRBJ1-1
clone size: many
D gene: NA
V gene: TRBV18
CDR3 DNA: TGTGCCAGCTCCCTAGGGGGGGACACTGAAGCTTTCTTT
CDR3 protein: CASSLGGDTEAFF

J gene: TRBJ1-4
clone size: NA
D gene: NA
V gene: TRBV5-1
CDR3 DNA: TGCGCCAGCAGCTTGCAGTCCTCTAATGAAAAACTGTTTTTT
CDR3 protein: CASSLQSSNEKLFF

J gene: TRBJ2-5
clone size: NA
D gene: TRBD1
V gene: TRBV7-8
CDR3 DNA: TGTGCCAGCAGCCTACGAGGGGGCGTAGAAGAGACCCAGTACTTC
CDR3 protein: CASSLRGGVEETQYF

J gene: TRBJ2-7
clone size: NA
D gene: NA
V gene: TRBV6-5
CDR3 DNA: TGTGCCAGCAGTTACTCCCGGGACATCGGCAACGAGCAGTACTTC
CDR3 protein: CASSYSRDIGNEQYF

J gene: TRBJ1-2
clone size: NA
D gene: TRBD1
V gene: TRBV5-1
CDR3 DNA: TGCGCCAGCAGCTTGCAGGGGGAAAACTATGGCTACACCTTC
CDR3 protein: CASSLQGENYGYTF

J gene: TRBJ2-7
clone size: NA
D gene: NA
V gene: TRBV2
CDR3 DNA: TGTGCCAGCAGTGAAGGCGGGGTCTACGAGCAGTACTTC
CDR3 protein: CASSEGGVYEQYF

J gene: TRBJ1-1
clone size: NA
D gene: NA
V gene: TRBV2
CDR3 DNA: TGTGCCAGCAGTGAGGAGGGATTCACTGAAGCTTTCTTT
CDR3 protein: CASSEEGFTEAFF

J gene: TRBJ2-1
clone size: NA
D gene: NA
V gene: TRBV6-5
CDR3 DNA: TGTGCCAGCAATAGCAGGGTAACGCCAAACAATGAGCAGTTCTTC
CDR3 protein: CASNSRVTPNNEQFF

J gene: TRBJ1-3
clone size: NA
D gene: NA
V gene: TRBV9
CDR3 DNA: TGTGCCAGCAGCGGACGTCCGGGAGGAAACACCATATATTTT
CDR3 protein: CASSGRPGGNTIYF

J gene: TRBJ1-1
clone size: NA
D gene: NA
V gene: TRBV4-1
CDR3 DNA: TGCGCCAGCACCTCCATGGGAGGGGGAACTGAAGCTTTCTTT
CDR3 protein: CASTSMGGGTEAFF

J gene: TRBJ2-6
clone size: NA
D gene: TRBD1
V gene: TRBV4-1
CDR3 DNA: TGCGCCAGCAGCCAACTCGCCGGGACAGGGGGCGCTGGGGCCAACGTCCTGACTTTC
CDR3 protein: CASSQLAGTGGAGANVLTF

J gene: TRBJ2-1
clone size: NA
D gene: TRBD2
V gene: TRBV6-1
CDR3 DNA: TGTGCCAGCAGGGTAGCGGGAGGGATAAGTTGGCAGTTCTTC
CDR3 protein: CASRVAGGISWQFF

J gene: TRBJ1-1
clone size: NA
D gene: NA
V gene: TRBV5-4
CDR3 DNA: TGTGCCAGCAGCTTGCCCGGACTCGCGAACACTGAAGCTTTCTTT
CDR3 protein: CASSLPGLANTEAFF

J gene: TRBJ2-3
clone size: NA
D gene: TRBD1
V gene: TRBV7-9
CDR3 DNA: TGTGCCAGCAGCCCAGGACAGGGGACAGATACGCAGTATTTT
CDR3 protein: CASSPGQGTDTQYF

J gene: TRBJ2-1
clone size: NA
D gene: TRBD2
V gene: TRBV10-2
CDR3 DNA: TGCGCCAGCAGTGATAATCTCCAGACTAGCGGGGCCAATGAGCAGTTCTTC
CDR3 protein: CASSDNLQTSGANEQFF

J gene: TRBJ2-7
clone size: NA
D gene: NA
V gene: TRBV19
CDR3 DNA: TGTGCCAGTAGTTGGCGGGACAGATCCTACGAGCAGTACTTC
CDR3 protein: CASSWRDRSYEQYF